Listed below are T cell receptor beta chains from one sample, sequenced in a study of T cell responses to AZD1222 COVID-19 vaccine. Here immunoSEQ multiplex PCR was the method, and the copy in TCRdb shows in-frame clones only, minus some. The profile shows around 140,000 clones, roughly 92% of them singletons. Sequences were derived from peripheral blood, sampled on day 0 of AZD1222 vaccination. Receptor source: an adult in good health. Both conserved end residues are part of each CDR3. A D gene is named only where the DNA matches it firmly. Clone size is given for some rows only: seen once, a few or many times, or a class if the clone is expanded.

d_gene	j_gene	abundance	v_gene	CDR3aa	CDR3nt
-	TRBJ2-1	-	TRBV5-1	CASSPTPDNEQFF	TGCGCCAGCAGCCCTACGCCGGACAATGAGCAGTTCTTC
TRBD2	TRBJ2-1	-	TRBV6-4	CASSEAGGSYNEQFF	TGTGCCAGCAGTGAAGCGGGAGGCAGCTACAATGAGCAGTTCTTC
TRBD1	TRBJ2-5	-	TRBV5-1	CASSLGTGPETQYF	TGCGCCAGCAGCTTGGGGACAGGGCCAGAGACCCAGTACTTC
-	TRBJ2-3	-	TRBV4-1	CASSLRLREDTQYF	TGCGCCAGCAGCCTTAGGTTGAGAGAGGATACGCAGTATTTT
-	TRBJ2-7	-	TRBV11-1	CASSPRLDYGEQYF	TGTGCCAGCAGCCCCAGACTCGATTACGGCGAGCAGTACTTC
-	TRBJ1-6	-	TRBV5-1	CASSLVGGAVESPLHF	TGCGCCAGCAGCTTGGTGGGGGGGGCGGTGGAGTCACCCCTCCACTTT
-	TRBJ1-1	once	TRBV7-9	CASSLAGTNGEAFF	TGTGCCAGCAGCTTAGCTGGGACTAACGGTGAAGCTTTCTTT
-	TRBJ2-5	-	TRBV5-1	CASSLSKETQYF	TGCGCCAGCAGCCTATCAAAGGAGACCCAGTACTTC
-	TRBJ1-4	-	TRBV23-1	CASSQQGSEKLFF	TGCGCCAGCAGTCAACAGGGGAGTGAAAAACTGTTTTTT
TRBD1	TRBJ1-5	-	TRBV3-1/TRBV3-2	CASSQDRDRGNQPQHF	TGTGCCAGCAGCCAAGATAGGGACAGGGGCAATCAGCCCCAGCATTTT
-	TRBJ1-2	-	TRBV4-1	CASSQSTLVNYGYTF	TGCGCCAGCAGCCAATCAACATTAGTAAACTATGGCTACACCTTC
-	TRBJ2-5	-	TRBV7-9	CASSRGVGNQETQYF	TGTGCCAGCAGCCGCGGCGTGGGGAACCAAGAGACCCAGTACTTC
-	TRBJ2-5	-	TRBV7-9	CASSLISETQYF	TGTGCCAGCAGCTTGATAAGTGAGACCCAGTACTTC
-	TRBJ2-3	-	TRBV2	CASSPRRQTDTQYF	TGTGCCAGCAGCCCGAGGAGGCAGACAGATACGCAGTATTTT
TRBD1	TRBJ2-1	few	TRBV6-5	CASSSRTGLYEQFF	TGTGCCAGCAGTTCGAGGACAGGATTGTACGAGCAGTTCTTC
TRBD2	TRBJ2-3	-	TRBV5-1	CASSLELAGYSTDTQYF	TGCGCCAGCAGCTTGGAGCTAGCGGGATACAGCACAGATACGCAGTATTTT
TRBD2	TRBJ2-3	-	TRBV7-3	CASSLEGGLAGGADTQYF	TGTGCCAGCAGCTTAGAGGGGGGACTAGCGGGAGGGGCAGATACGCAGTATTTT
TRBD2	TRBJ2-1	-	TRBV5-8	CASSFFGTSGDEQFF	TGTGCCAGCAGCTTTTTCGGGACTAGCGGTGATGAGCAGTTCTTC
-	TRBJ2-2	-	TRBV29-1	CSVEKGQNTGELFF	TGCAGCGTTGAAAAGGGACAGAACACCGGGGAGCTGTTTTTT
-	TRBJ2-2	-	TRBV5-1	CAVRTGNTGELFF	TGCGCCGTACGGACGGGGAACACCGGGGAGCTGTTTTTT
-	TRBJ1-2	-	TRBV4-2	CASSQALLGHQVF	TGTGCCAGCAGCCAAGCGTTGTTGGGACACCAGGTCTTC
-	TRBJ1-2	few	TRBV4-1	CASSQDRSFGGYTF	TGCGCCAGCAGCCAAGACAGGAGTTTTGGTGGCTACACCTTC
-	TRBJ2-1	-	TRBV14	CASSQVSVESDEQFF	TGTGCCAGCAGCCAAGTATCCGTGGAAAGCGATGAGCAGTTCTTC
-	TRBJ1-2	few	TRBV6-5	CASTPKPTGTHGYTF	TGTGCCAGCACCCCCAAGCCGACGGGTACCCATGGCTACACCTTC
-	TRBJ2-1	-	TRBV9	CASSVAGGLSYNEQFF	TGTGCCAGCAGCGTAGCGGGTGGCCTCTCCTACAATGAGCAGTTCTTC
-	TRBJ1-4	-	TRBV7-9	CASSLTGTTNEKLFF	TGTGCCAGCAGCTTAACAGGGACGACTAATGAAAAACTGTTTTTT
TRBD1	TRBJ2-7	-	TRBV28	CASSVPGQGLYEQYF	TGTGCCAGCAGTGTCCCGGGACAGGGGCTCTACGAGCAGTACTTC
TRBD1	TRBJ1-2	-	TRBV3-1/TRBV3-2	CASSQVGQGRAYGYTF	TGTGCCAGCAGCCAAGTTGGACAGGGAAGAGCCTATGGCTACACCTTC
-	TRBJ2-5	-	TRBV7-7	CASSPGSDGETQYF	TGTGCTAGCAGCCCCGGGTCTGACGGAGAGACCCAGTACTTC
-	TRBJ2-1	once	TRBV7-8	CASSYHRALWGEQFF	TGTGCCAGCAGCTACCACAGGGCTCTTTGGGGTGAGCAGTTCTTC
-	TRBJ2-3	once	TRBV5-1	CASSVSTDTQYF	TGCGCCAGCAGCGTTAGCACAGATACGCAGTATTTT
TRBD1	TRBJ2-2	-	TRBV30	CAWSLQGTGELFF	TGTGCCTGGAGCCTACAGGGGACCGGGGAGCTGTTTTTT
-	TRBJ1-2	-	TRBV12-3/TRBV12-4	CASSLGINYGYTF	TGTGCCAGCAGTTTAGGGATTAACTATGGCTACACCTTC
TRBD1	TRBJ1-2	few	TRBV18	CASSPGTGNGYTF	TGTGCCAGCTCACCCGGGACAGGGAATGGCTACACCTTC
-	TRBJ1-5	-	TRBV4-1	CASSPQGISNQPQHF	TGCGCCAGCAGCCCCCAGGGAATAAGCAATCAGCCCCAGCATTTT
TRBD2	TRBJ2-5	-	TRBV5-4	CASSLGLAGGRGETQYF	TGTGCCAGCAGCTTGGGACTAGCGGGAGGGCGGGGAGAGACCCAGTACTTC
TRBD1	TRBJ1-6	-	TRBV11-2	CASSPGQENSPLHF	TGTGCCAGCAGCCCAGGACAGGAAAATTCACCCCTCCACTTT
TRBD1	TRBJ1-1	-	TRBV9	CASSVDTGGGTEAFF	TGTGCCAGCAGCGTAGATACAGGGGGCGGCACTGAAGCTTTCTTT
-	TRBJ2-7	-	TRBV2	CASNFDMPPYEQYF	TGTGCCAGCAACTTCGACATGCCTCCCTACGAGCAGTACTTC
-	TRBJ1-1	-	TRBV5-1	CASSSRTRVTEAFF	TGCGCCAGCAGCTCCAGAACCCGGGTAACTGAAGCTTTCTTT
-	TRBJ2-2	-	TRBV7-9	CASSSDNDLYLARTGELFF	TGTGCCAGCAGCTCAGACAATGATTTGTACTTGGCAAGGACCGGGGAGCTGTTTTTT
-	TRBJ1-2	-	TRBV7-9	CASSFYRETNYGYTF	TGTGCCAGCAGCTTTTACAGGGAGACTAACTATGGCTACACCTTC
TRBD1	TRBJ2-3	-	TRBV18	CASSPDRGRASTDTQYF	TGTGCCAGCTCACCTGACAGGGGGCGGGCTAGCACAGATACGCAGTATTTT
TRBD1	TRBJ2-1	-	TRBV7-3	CASSSARTGYDEQFF	TGTGCCAGCAGTTCAGCCCGGACAGGGTACGATGAGCAGTTCTTC
TRBD1	TRBJ1-6	-	TRBV15	CATSRGDRGLGAPLHF	TGTGCCACCAGCAGAGGGGACAGGGGTCTCGGGGCACCCCTCCACTTT